The 28 T cell receptor beta chains listed next were all sequenced from one sample in a study of blood T cell repertoires in COVID-19. Sequenced by immunoSEQ multiplex PCR; TCRdb stores in-frame clones only, minus some. The table has some 45,000 clones, 80% to 90% seen once. Sequences were obtained from peripheral blood. The source is a human donor in a cohort sampled during active COVID-19.

V gene TRBV7-9 combines with J gene TRBJ1-3, with no clear D. The CDR3 spans 16 residues. Trimming cost V 0 bases and J 0 bases, with 9 bases left between them. The germline V gene has CDR1 SEHNR and CDR2 FQNEAQ (reference sequence). CDR3 loop: CASSLAQPSSGNTIYF. The CDR3 DNA is TGTGCCAGCAGCTTAGCACAGCCCAGCTCTGGAAACACCATATATTTT.

CDR3 region: CSVESTGRTEAFF. In DNA, the CDR3 is TGCAGCGTTGAATCGACAGGGCGCACTGAAGCTTTCTTT. The V and J genes are TRBV29-1 and TRBJ1-1, with 7 bases that match TRBD1. The V gene end was trimmed by 2 bases and the J gene end by 4 bases; junction bases not matched to a gene: 4. Germline V CDR1 and CDR2: SQVTM, ANQGSEA. This CDR3 has 13 residues. Full variable domain (outside the CDR3, taken from reference TRBV29-1 and TRBJ1-1): SAVISQKPSRDICQRGTSLTIQCQVDSQVTMMFWYRQQPGQSLTLIATANQGSEATYESGFVIDKFPISRPNLTFSTLTVSNMSPEDSSIYLCSVESTGRTEAFFGQGTRLTVV.

The chain joins TRBV6-8 to TRBJ2-7, with 12 bases that match TRBD1. Losses at the gene ends were 9 bases for V and 6 bases for J; bases not matched to a gene: 9. This CDR3 has 14 amino acids. Germline CDR1 is MNHGY and CDR2 is SAAAGT. CDR3 nucleotides: TGTGCCAGAGGCACGGGACAGGGGGCTGGCGAGCAGTACTTC. This encodes CARGTGQGAGEQYF.

This clone was recorded only once. The chain employs TRBV3-1 (or the pseudogene TRBV3-2) and TRBJ2-5; no clear D. CDR3 size: 13 residues. V dropped 2 bases and J dropped 4 bases, with 8 bases sitting between them. The germline V gene encodes CDR1 LGHDT and CDR2 YNNKEL (reference sequence). CDR3 DNA sequence: TGTGCCAGCAGCCAACTCCGGTTAGAGACCCAGTACTTC. Translated: CASSQLRLETQYF.

CDR3 in amino acids: CSASGLDRGTEAFF. CDR3 nucleotides: TGCAGTGCTAGTGGCTTAGACAGGGGCACTGAAGCTTTCTTT. The gene calls are TRBV20-1 and TRBJ1-1, with TRBD1 matching 8 bases. The germline V gene has CDR1 DFQATT and CDR2 SNEGSKA (reference sequence). This CDR3 comprises 14 residues. J was trimmed by 4 bases and V by 3 bases; bases with no gene match: 7.

The rearrangement uses TRBV4-1 and TRBJ2-7; 8 positions match TRBD1. The CDR3 is made up of 15 amino acids. The trim removed 1 base at V and 5 bases at J, leaving 7 bases unmatched. The V gene's germline CDR1 is MGHRA and CDR2 YSYEKL. CDR3: CASSQAPPGQDEQYF. CDR3 coding DNA: TGCGCCAGCAGCCAAGCCCCTCCGGGACAGGACGAGCAGTACTTC.

This clone was recorded once. Sequence at one end of the junction differs from germline and may be a read error. The V call is TRBV11-2, the J call TRBJ2-1; D is perhaps TRBD1 (6 bases). Germline values: CDR1 SGHAT, CDR2 FQNNGV. This CDR3 contains 14 residues. CDR3 sequence (DNA): TGTGCCAGCAGCTACCGGGACATGTACAATAAGCAGTTCTTC. This encodes CASSYRDMYNKQFF.

The chain uses TRBV7-2 and TRBJ1-3; D gene ambiguous. CDR3 length equals 14 residues. Trimming stripped 10 bases from V and 3 bases from J, with 16 bases between. Germline CDR1 reads SGHTA; CDR2 reads FQGNSA. The CDR3 nucleotides read TGTGCCACCTCGGAGGGCCTTTATGGAAACACCATATATTTT. Translating gives CATSEGLYGNTIYF.

The J gene is TRBJ1-5, the V gene TRBV4-1; TRBD1 matches at 8 bases. Germline V gives CDR1 MGHRA, CDR2 YSYEKL. The CDR3 sequence is 16 residues long. J was trimmed by 3 bases and V by 1 base; bases with no gene match: 5. The CDR3 DNA follows: TGCGCCAGCAGCCAAGCTGACAGGGGTTTCAATCAGCCCCAGCATTTT. Its protein is CASSQADRGFNQPQHF.

This clone was counted once. The chain links TRBV5-4 to TRBJ2-7; 7 bases line up with TRBD1. There are 14 residues in the CDR3. Germline lookup yields CDR1 SGHNT and CDR2 YYREEE (reference sequence). The V segment lost 4 bases and the J segment 5 bases; nucleotides outside the gene matches: 9. As DNA, the CDR3 is TGTGCCAGCAGCGATAAAGGGGGCAACCACGAGCAGTACTTC. This sequence encodes CASSDKGGNHEQYF.

The V and J genes are TRBV19 and TRBJ1-2; 8 nucleotides align to TRBD1. The CDR3 length is 17 residues. The junction had 12 bases not matched to a gene; V was cut back by 4 bases and J by 2 bases. CDR1 and CDR2 (germline): LNHDA, SQIVND (reference sequence). The CDR3: CASSTRDRRIRNYGYTF. CDR3 nucleotides: TGTGCCAGTAGTACCCGGGACAGGAGGATTAGGAACTATGGCTACACCTTC. Combining the CDR3 with reference TRBV19 and TRBJ1-2 gives the whole variable domain DGGITQSPKYLFRKEGQNVTLSCEQNLNHDAMYWYRQDPGQGLRLIYYSQIVNDFQKGDIAEGYSVSREKKESFPLTVTSAQKNPTAFYLCASSTRDRRIRNYGYTFGSGTRLTVV.

The rearrangement uses TRBV3-1 (or the pseudogene TRBV3-2) and TRBJ2-3, with D unresolved. This CDR3 contains 14 residues. V was shortened by 0 bases and J by 2 bases, with 6 bases between the two germline ends. Germline CDR1 and CDR2: LGHDT and YNNKEL (reference sequence). CDR3 amino acids: CASSQDSSTDTQYF. The DNA of the CDR3 is TGTGCCAGCAGCCAAGATTCCTCCACAGATACGCAGTATTTT.

The rearrangement uses TRBV9 and TRBJ2-7; D not certain. Per the germline V gene, CDR1 is SGDLS and CDR2 is YYNGEE. V lost 0 bases and J lost 1, with 5 bases in between. The CDR3 length is 13 residues. This CDR3 reads CASSVGASYEQYF. The CDR3 DNA is TGTGCCAGCAGCGTAGGGGCGTCCTACGAGCAGTACTTC.

The rearrangement uses TRBV7-3 and TRBJ2-3; weak D call: TRBD2 (6 bases). Germline loops: CDR1 SGHTA, CDR2 FQGTGA. This CDR3 contains 15 residues. Deletions cut 4 bases from V and 2 bases from J, with 13 bases between. As DNA, the CDR3 is TGTGCCAGCAGCTCCTCGGGACTTTACACAGATACGCAGTATTTT. This translates into CASSSSGLYTDTQYF.

The chain is built from TRBV6-2 or TRBV6-3 and TRBJ2-7, with a tentative D call TRBD1 (6 bases). Trimming shortened V by 5 bases and J by 0 bases, and 11 bases separated the two germline ends. The CDR3 spans 14 residues. The germline V gene encodes CDR1 MNHEY and CDR2 SVGEGT. The CDR3 reads CASSLDSSSYEQYF. The CDR3 DNA reads TGTGCCAGCAGTCTGGACAGTTCCTCCTACGAGCAGTACTTC.

The CDR3 nucleotides read TGTGCCAGCAGCTTAAGTTCCCAGACGGGGTTTGGTGAGCAGTACTTC. This gives the protein CASSLSSQTGFGEQYF. The J gene is TRBJ2-7, the V gene TRBV7-6, with D possibly matching TRBD2 (5 bases). This CDR3 region has 16 residues. Germline lookup yields CDR1 SGHVS and CDR2 FNYEAQ. Trimming took off 2 bases at V and 7 bases at J, with 21 bases between the two ends. Based on the CDR3 plus reference TRBV7-6 and TRBJ2-7, the full variable domain is GAGVSQSPRYKVTKRGQDVALRCDPISGHVSLYWYRQALGQGPEFLTYFNYEAQQDKSGLPNDRFSAERPEGSISTLTIQRTEQRDSAMYRCASSLSSQTGFGEQYFGPGTRLTVT.

This chain connects TRBV5-1 to TRBJ1-1, with 9 bases matching TRBD1. The germline gives CDR1 SGHRS, CDR2 YFSETQ. V shed 1 base, J shed 5 bases, and the junction held 9 bases outside the gene matches. The CDR3 consists of 16 residues. CDR3 sequence (DNA): TGCGCCAGCAGCTTGAAGGGGACAGGGAGTGAAACTGAAGCTTTCTTT. Protein: CASSLKGTGSETEAFF. The full variable domain, completed using reference TRBV5-1 and TRBJ1-1, is KAGVTQTPRYLIKTRGQQVTLSCSPISGHRSVSWYQQTPGQGLQFLFEYFSETQRNKGNFPGRFSGRQFSNSRSEMNVSTLELGDSALYLCASSLKGTGSETEAFFGQGTRLTVV.

The chain couples TRBV19 to TRBJ2-7, with 10 nucleotides matching TRBD1. Germline lookup yields CDR1 LNHDA and CDR2 SQIVND (reference sequence). V shed 4 bases, J shed 2 bases, and the junction held 2 bases outside the gene matches. The length of the CDR3 is 14 residues. The CDR3 DNA reads TGTGCCAGTAGTACCGGACAGGGGGCCTACGAGCAGTACTTC. Protein product: CASSTGQGAYEQYF.

The chain employs TRBV6-5 and TRBJ2-5, with 7 bases aligning to TRBD1. The CDR3 extends over 14 amino acids. V gave up 8 bases and J gave up 1 base; unmatched junction bases: 7. Germline assignment: CDR1 MNHEY and CDR2 SVGAGI. The CDR3 loop reads CASLWTGAQETQYF. Written as DNA, the CDR3 is TGTGCCAGCCTATGGACAGGAGCCCAAGAGACCCAGTACTTC.

The chain recombines TRBV4-3 with TRBJ2-3; 8 nucleotides match TRBD2. The V and J ends lost 2 bases and 3 bases, in that order; junction bases with no gene match: 7. This CDR3 comprises 16 residues. CDR1 LGHNA and CDR2 YSLEER come from the germline V gene. The CDR3 is CASSQYLLADTDTQYF. The CDR3 DNA sequence: TGCGCCAGCAGCCAATACCTACTAGCGGATACAGATACGCAGTATTTT.

CDR3 amino acids: CASSWGQGSSPLHF. The CDR3 nucleotides are TGTGCCAGCAGCTGGGGACAGGGGAGTTCACCCCTCCACTTT. The chain joins TRBV5-6 to TRBJ1-6; 10 nucleotides line up with TRBD1. The CDR3 spans 14 residues. Germline-derived CDR1 and CDR2 are SGHDT and YYEEEE. Trimming removed 3 bases from V and 9 bases from J; junction bases left unmatched: 3.

The V gene is TRBV6-2 or TRBV6-3, the J gene TRBJ2-5; 9 positions agree with TRBD1. This CDR3 comprises 17 residues. Germline CDR1 MNHEY, CDR2 SVGEGT. V lost 2 bases, J lost 5 bases, and 12 bases stayed unmatched. The CDR3 is CASSYGKTGGADETQYF. The DNA for the CDR3 is TGTGCCAGCAGTTACGGAAAAACAGGGGGCGCGGACGAGACCCAGTACTTC.

J is TRBJ2-1 and V is TRBV7-2; TRBD2 agrees at 8 bases. The V segment lost 4 bases and the J segment 8 bases; nucleotides outside the gene matches: 7. Looked up from germline, CDR1 is SGHTA and CDR2 is FQGNSA. The CDR3 runs 14 residues. The CDR3 protein is CASSSGTRSHEQFF. The CDR3, as DNA: TGTGCCAGCAGCTCCGGGACTAGATCCCATGAGCAGTTCTTC.

Here the CDR3 reads CSATTSNEQYF. As DNA, the CDR3 is TGCAGTGCCACGACTAGTAACGAGCAGTACTTC. The chain joins TRBV20-1 to TRBJ2-7; maybe TRBD2 (6 bases). V lost 6 bases and J lost 5, with 11 bases in between. Looked up from germline, CDR1 is DFQATT and CDR2 is SNEGSKA (reference sequence). The CDR3 loop spans 11 amino acids.

The V call is TRBV9, the J call TRBJ2-7; possibly TRBD2 for D (6 bases). Germline V gene sequence: CDR1 SGDLS, CDR2 YYNGEE. The CDR3 is 13 residues long. V gave up 3 bases and J gave up 5 bases, with 12 bases separating them. Written as DNA, the CDR3 is TGTGCCAGCAGCGCCCTGGGGGGTGACGAGCAGTACTTC. Its translation is CASSALGGDEQYF.

This sequence joins TRBV7-2 and TRBJ2-7, with D unclear. This CDR3 spans 12 amino acids. V shed 2 bases and J shed 0 bases, with 2 bases lying between them. Germline-derived CDR1 and CDR2 are SGHTA and FQGNSA. The CDR3 loop is CASSLYSYEQYF. The CDR3, as DNA: TGTGCCAGCAGCTTATACTCCTACGAGCAGTACTTC.

The rearrangement links TRBV7-6 to TRBJ2-7; D may be TRBD2 (5 bases). Germline assignment: CDR1 SGHVS and CDR2 FNYEAQ. The CDR3 runs to 15 residues. Trimming shortened V by 0 bases and J by 0 bases, and 9 bases separated the two germline ends. Here the CDR3 DNA reads TGTGCCAGCAGCTTAGCGCCTGGACTCTCCTACGAGCAGTACTTC. Translated: CASSLAPGLSYEQYF.

The gene calls are TRBV6-2 or TRBV6-3 and TRBJ1-1; 8 nucleotides agree with TRBD1. Germline loops: CDR1 MNHEY, CDR2 SVGEGT. The trim removed 4 bases at V and 11 bases at J, leaving 12 bases unmatched. This CDR3 has 14 amino acids. The CDR3 spells CASSSRQGRIPAFF. The CDR3 DNA follows: TGTGCCAGCAGTTCAAGACAGGGGAGGATTCCGGCTTTCTTT.